These 5 T cell receptor beta chains originate from one sample sequenced in a study of blood T cell repertoires in COVID-19 (dated by TCRdb to about 2020). Preparation of the library involved the immunoSEQ multiplex PCR assay. TCRdb carries this immuneACCESS record with in-frame sequences only. Its versions omit some clonotypes, under half of them owing to an unresolved V gene in the studies checked, with the rest unexplained. Recorded for this sample are hundreds of thousands of clones; roughly 90% of them occurred a single time. The ten largest clonotypes hold over 1% of the sample. The sequencing sample was made of peripheral blood. These receptors all stem from a middle-aged man with acute or convalescent COVID-19.

The chain employs TRBV29-1 and TRBJ2-7, with 7 bases identical to TRBD1. V shed 3 bases, J shed 0 bases, and the junction held 5 bases outside the gene matches. Per germline, CDR1 SQVTM and CDR2 ANQGSEA. This CDR3 has 14 amino acids. CDR3 in amino acids: CSVETGQNSYEQYF. CDR3 sequence (DNA): TGCAGCGTTGAGACGGGACAGAACTCCTACGAGCAGTACTTC.

This clone was detected once. The chain joins TRBV7-2 to TRBJ2-5; 10 bases map to TRBD1. Germline CDR1 SGHTA, CDR2 FQGNSA. The ends lost 5 bases at V and 2 bases at J; junction bases unmatched: 8. The CDR3 runs 16 residues. The CDR3 coding sequence is TGTGCCAGCAGCGACCGGGACAGGGGTATACAAGAGACCCAGTACTTC. Translation: CASSDRDRGIQETQYF.

This chain joins TRBV5-1 and TRBJ2-5; D uncertain. Deletions cut 0 bases from V and 2 bases from J, with 8 bases between. The CDR3 is 14 residues long. Germline lookup yields CDR1 SGHRS and CDR2 YFSETQ. CDR3 sequence reads: CASSLVLQQETQYF. CDR3 in DNA: TGCGCCAGCAGCTTGGTGTTACAGCAAGAGACCCAGTACTTC.

The chain carries TRBV3-1 (or the pseudogene TRBV3-2) and TRBJ2-1, with 8 positions matching TRBD2. V was pared by 2 bases and J by 2 bases, with 8 bases of the junction left unmatched. The CDR3 extends over 17 amino acids. Germline CDR1 LGHDT, CDR2 YNNKEL (reference sequence). CDR3 residues: CASSQISGKLTYNEQFF. The DNA for the CDR3 is TGTGCCAGCAGCCAAATTAGCGGGAAACTGACCTACAATGAGCAGTTCTTC.

The table lists this clone with many counts. CDR3 amino acids: CASSSGNPATDTQYF. The DNA for the CDR3 is TGTGCCAGCAGCTCCGGGAACCCGGCCACAGATACGCAGTATTTT. This chain uses TRBV6-5 with TRBJ2-3, with D tentatively TRBD2 (5 bases). V dropped 6 bases and J dropped 2 bases, with 15 bases sitting between them. In germline, CDR1 is MNHEY, CDR2 SVGAGI. The CDR3 length is 15 residues.